A selection of T cell receptor beta chains follows, all from one sample in a study of regulatory T cells in long-lasting Graves disease. TCRdb re-analysed the multiplex PCR reads in MiXCR, keeping a single row per CDR3 protein. Among hundreds of thousands of distinct CDR3 sequences listed, around a fifth were seen once. The sample was peripheral blood mononuclear cells (PBMCs), taken when the disease was refractory, from a patient treated with antithyroid drugs. The receptors stem from a female donor with Graves disease. Each CDR3 is given with its conserved first and last residue. D genes are given only for firm matches. Not all rows give a size; the values are once, few, many and, for expanded clones, a class.

J gene | clone size | V gene | D gene | CDR3 protein | CDR3 DNA
TRBJ2-5 | few | TRBV19 | . | CASSGSGYDETQYF | TGTGCCAGTAGTGGGAGCGGGTACGATGAGACCCAGTACTTC
TRBJ1-4 | few | TRBV7-2 | . | CASSFGGGAIEKLFF | TGTGCCAGCAGCTTCGGGGGAGGGGCCATTGAAAAACTGTTTTTT
TRBJ1-5 | many | TRBV6-1 | . | CASRDFNSNQPQHF | TGTGCCAGCCGGGACTTTAATAGCAATCAGCCCCAGCATTTT
TRBJ1-1 | many | TRBV4-2 | . | CASSQEQGPNTEAFF | TGTGCCAGCAGCCAAGAGCAGGGACCGAACACTGAAGCTTTCTTT
TRBJ2-5 | . | TRBV7-2 | . | CASSLIQGTQETQYF | TGTGCCAGCAGCCTCATTCAGGGAACCCAAGAGACCCAGTACTTC
TRBJ2-4 | . | TRBV15 | TRBD2 | CATSNPGLAELEAKNIQYF | TGTGCCACCAGCAACCCGGGACTAGCGGAGTTGGAAGCCAAAAACATTCAGTACTTC
TRBJ2-2 | . | TRBV7-3 | . | CASSLKGGNTGELFF | TGTGCCAGCAGCTTAAAAGGGGGGAACACCGGGGAGCTGTTTTTT
TRBJ1-2 | . | TRBV19 | TRBD1 | CASFGTGGDNYGYTF | TGTGCCAGTTTTGGGACAGGCGGGGATAACTATGGCTACACCTTC
TRBJ1-1 | . | TRBV29-1 | . | CSVGPGVTPEAFF | TGCAGCGTTGGCCCAGGCGTCACCCCTGAAGCTTTCTTT
TRBJ2-2 | many | TRBV12-3/TRBV12-4 | . | CASSFQGRRLFF | TGTGCCAGCAGTTTTCAGGGCAGAAGGCTGTTTTTT
TRBJ2-7 | few | TRBV5-6 | . | CASSWMDYEQYF | TGTGCCAGCAGCTGGATGGACTACGAGCAGTACTTC
TRBJ2-7 | few | TRBV20-1 | . | CSARDYTSPEQYF | TGCAGTGCTAGAGATTATACTAGTCCCGAGCAGTACTTC
TRBJ1-4 | few | TRBV29-1 | . | CSVSGTLNEKLFF | TGCAGCGTTTCCGGGACACTAAATGAAAAACTGTTTTTT
TRBJ2-3 | few | TRBV27 | TRBD2 | CASSFGTSGGTDTQYF | TGTGCCAGCAGTTTCGGGACTAGCGGGGGCACAGATACGCAGTATTTT
TRBJ1-5 | . | TRBV7-9 | . | CASSFEGDYQPQHF | TGTGCCAGCAGCTTCGAGGGAGACTATCAGCCCCAGCATTTT
TRBJ1-5 | . | TRBV12-5 | . | CASAWGGDQPQHF | TGTGCTAGTGCCTGGGGAGGGGATCAGCCCCAGCATTTT
TRBJ2-6 | few | TRBV27 | . | CASRQGPGANVLAF | TGTGCCAGCAGACAGGGACCTGGGGCCAACGTCCTGGCTTTC
TRBJ1-5 | many | TRBV6-5 | . | CASSSDALEPQHF | TGTGCCAGCAGTTCAGACGCACTTGAGCCCCAGCATTTT
TRBJ2-7 | . | TRBV13 | . | CASSLVSTGDYAYEQYF | TGTGCCAGCAGCTTAGTCTCCACAGGGGACTACGCCTACGAGCAGTACTTC
TRBJ2-1 | . | TRBV11-2 | TRBD2 | CASGWEGPYNEQFF | TGTGCCAGCGGCTGGGAGGGGCCCTACAATGAGCAGTTCTTC
TRBJ1-6 | many | TRBV12-3/TRBV12-4 | . | CASSSTDGWDSPLHF | TGTGCCAGCAGTTCGACGGACGGGTGGGATTCACCCCTCCACTTT
TRBJ1-1 | . | TRBV6-1 | . | CASSEALQGWITEAFF | TGTGCCAGCAGTGAAGCGCTTCAGGGTTGGATCACTGAAGCTTTCTTT
TRBJ1-2 | many | TRBV27 | . | CASSLSRSANYGYTF | TGTGCCAGCAGTTTATCCCGCAGCGCTAACTATGGCTACACCTTC
TRBJ2-7 | many | TRBV28 | TRBD2 | CASSPTAGTRYEQYF | TGTGCCAGCAGCCCCACAGCGGGGACCCGATACGAGCAGTACTTC
TRBJ1-6 | many | TRBV12-3/TRBV12-4 | . | CASSLQGNSNSPLHF | TGTGCCAGCAGTTTACAGGGTAACTCTAATTCACCCCTCCACTTT
TRBJ1-2 | . | TRBV20-1 | . | CSARGGRTGDGYTF | TGCAGTGCTAGAGGGGGAAGGACTGGGGATGGCTACACCTTC
TRBJ1-5 | . | TRBV6-1 | TRBD1 | CASRGIGGQPQHF | TGTGCCAGCAGGGGTATAGGGGGCCAGCCCCAGCATTTT
TRBJ1-2 | few | TRBV4-1 | . | CASSQWDYGYTF | TGCGCCAGCAGCCAATGGGACTATGGCTACACCTTC
TRBJ1-1 | many | TRBV2 | . | CASKSPGRGTEAFF | TGTGCCAGCAAGTCCCCCGGGAGAGGCACTGAAGCTTTCTTT
TRBJ2-5 | many | TRBV29-1 | . | CSVSERETQYF | TGCAGCGTTTCTGAGCGGGAGACCCAGTACTTC
TRBJ2-5 | few | TRBV30 | . | CAWSVSTRETQYF | TGTGCCTGGAGTGTTTCGACCCGAGAGACCCAGTACTTC
TRBJ2-1 | many | TRBV2 | . | CARARHLDGEQFF | TGTGCCAGGGCTAGGCATCTGGACGGAGAGCAGTTCTTC
TRBJ1-2 | few | TRBV12-3/TRBV12-4 | . | CASSFSGDNYGYTF | TGTGCCAGCAGTTTTAGTGGGGATAACTATGGCTACACCTTC
TRBJ2-5 | few | TRBV14 | . | CASSQGKSRQETQYF | TGTGCCAGCAGCCAAGGAAAGTCCCGTCAAGAGACCCAGTACTTC
TRBJ1-2 | few | TRBV5-1 | . | CASSVGFEGDGYTF | TGCGCCAGCAGCGTGGGCTTCGAAGGAGATGGCTACACCTTC
TRBJ2-7 | many | TRBV20-1 | . | CSAPQLSQITYEQYF | TGCAGTGCACCCCAGTTGTCCCAGATAACCTACGAGCAGTACTTC
TRBJ2-3 | few | TRBV20-1 | . | CSAGTGNTQYF | TGCAGTGCGGGAACAGGGAATACGCAGTATTTT
TRBJ1-5 | many | TRBV19 | . | CASSILGDNQPQHF | TGTGCCAGTAGTATCTTGGGAGACAATCAGCCCCAGCATTTT
TRBJ2-5 | . | TRBV14 | TRBD1 | CAGSQALGQGSETQYF | TGTGCCGGCAGCCAAGCTCTAGGACAGGGGTCGGAGACCCAGTACTTC
TRBJ1-1 | . | TRBV3-1 | TRBD1 | CASSHTGAGTEAFF | TGTGCCAGCAGCCATACAGGGGCGGGCACTGAAGCTTTCTTT
TRBJ2-7 | few | TRBV10-3 | . | CAISWGEVGSYEQYF | TGTGCCATCAGCTGGGGGGAAGTTGGCTCCTACGAGCAGTACTTC
TRBJ1-1 | many | TRBV12-5 | . | CASGSIAGELGEAFF | TGTGCTAGTGGTTCCATCGCAGGGGAATTGGGTGAAGCTTTCTTT
TRBJ1-6 | . | TRBV4-1 | TRBD1 | CASSQGGGGQADSPLHF | TGCGCCAGCAGCCAAGGGGGGGGGGGACAGGCTGATTCACCCCTCCACTTT
TRBJ1-4 | many | TRBV5-4 | . | CASSLGTSSTNEKLFF | TGTGCCAGCAGCTTGGGGACAAGTTCAACTAATGAAAAACTGTTTTTT
TRBJ1-2 | many | TRBV5-1 | TRBD1 | CASSLEFYGTGGNGYTF | TGCGCCAGCAGCTTGGAGTTTTATGGGACAGGGGGCAATGGCTACACCTTC
TRBJ2-5 | few | TRBV7-7 | TRBD2 | CASSTRLAGGLETQYF | TGTGCTAGCAGCACCCGACTAGCGGGGGGGCTAGAGACCCAGTACTTC
TRBJ2-7 | . | TRBV5-1 | TRBD2 | CASSQRTSGSSYEQYF | TGCGCCAGCAGCCAGAGGACTAGCGGGAGCTCCTACGAGCAGTACTTC
TRBJ2-1 | . | TRBV27 | TRBD2 | CASSLSRAGNRNEQFF | TGTGCCAGCAGTTTATCTCGAGCGGGAAATAGGAATGAGCAGTTCTTC
TRBJ2-7 | few | TRBV5-4 | . | CASSLNGGGYEQYF | TGTGCCAGCAGCCTGAACGGGGGCGGTTACGAGCAGTACTTC
TRBJ1-1 | few | TRBV7-9 | . | CASSGVEAGTNTEAFF | TGTGCCAGCAGCGGCGTGGAGGCAGGGACGAACACTGAAGCTTTCTTT